What follows is one T cell receptor (beta chain) and its context. Its antigen is not identified. The junction had 11 bases not matched to a gene; V was cut back by 5 bases and J by 10 bases. Germline CDR1 is SGHVS and CDR2 is FNYEAQ. The CDR3 is made up of 14 amino acids. These data originate in a study of cytomegalovirus exposure and HLA in healthy donors. Whole-study findings and limits: Equally common other TCR beta chains were less clonally expanded than HLA-associated ones, a later analysis found.

The PCR was carried out with 60 Vbeta primers and 13 Jbeta primers. The repertoire was sequenced with immunoSEQ multiplex PCR; TCRdb's copy has only in-frame clones and lacks some. Among some 100,000 clones, approximately 70% were seen once, and the ten largest hold about 4.3%. This clonotype was sampled from a woman aged 18-29 years in good health and CMV-seropositive. Material: PBMCs. The chain recombines TRBV7-6 with TRBJ2-1; TRBD2 matches at 7 bases. The CDR3 loop is CASSPSSGSSEQFF. The CDR3 DNA reads TGTGCCAGCAGCCCGTCTAGCGGATCTAGCGAGCAGTTCTTC.